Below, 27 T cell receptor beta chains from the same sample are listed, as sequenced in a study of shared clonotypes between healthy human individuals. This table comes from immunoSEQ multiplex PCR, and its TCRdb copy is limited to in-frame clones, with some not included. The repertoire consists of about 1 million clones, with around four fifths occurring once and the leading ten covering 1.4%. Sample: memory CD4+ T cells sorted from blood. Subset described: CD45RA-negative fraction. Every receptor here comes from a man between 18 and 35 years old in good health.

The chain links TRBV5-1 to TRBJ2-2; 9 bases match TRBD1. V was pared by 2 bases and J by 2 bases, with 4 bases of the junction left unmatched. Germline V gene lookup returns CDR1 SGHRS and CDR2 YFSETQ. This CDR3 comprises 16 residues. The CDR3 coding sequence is TGCGCCAGCAGCTTAAGACAGGGGGGCAACACCGGGGAGCTGTTTTTT. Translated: CASSLRQGGNTGELFF.

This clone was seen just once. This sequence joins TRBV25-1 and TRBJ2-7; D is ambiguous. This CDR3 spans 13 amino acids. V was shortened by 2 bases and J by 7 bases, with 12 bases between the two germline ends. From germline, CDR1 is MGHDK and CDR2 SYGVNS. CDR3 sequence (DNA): TGTGCCAGCAGTGAAGCCCCTAGAGGTGAGCAGTACTTC. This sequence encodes CASSEAPRGEQYF.

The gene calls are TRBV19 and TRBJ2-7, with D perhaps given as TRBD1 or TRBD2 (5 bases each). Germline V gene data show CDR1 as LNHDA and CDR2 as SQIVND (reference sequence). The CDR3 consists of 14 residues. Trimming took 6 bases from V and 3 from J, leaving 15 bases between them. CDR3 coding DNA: TGTGCCAGTAGGTCCGGGACGGACATCTACGAGCAGTACTTC. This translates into CASRSGTDIYEQYF.

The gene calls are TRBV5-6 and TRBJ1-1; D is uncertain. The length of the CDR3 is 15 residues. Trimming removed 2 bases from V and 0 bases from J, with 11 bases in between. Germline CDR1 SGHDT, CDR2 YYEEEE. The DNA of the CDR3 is TGTGCCAGCAGCTTTTTTGGCCAGATGAACACTGAAGCTTTCTTT. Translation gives CASSFFGQMNTEAFF.

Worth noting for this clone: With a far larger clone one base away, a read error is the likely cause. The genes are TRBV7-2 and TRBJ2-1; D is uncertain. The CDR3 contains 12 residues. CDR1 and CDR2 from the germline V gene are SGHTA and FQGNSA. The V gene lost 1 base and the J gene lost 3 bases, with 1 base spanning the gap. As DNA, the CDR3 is TGTGCCAGCAGCTTAGACTACAATGAGCAGTTCTTC. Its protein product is CASSLDYNEQFF.

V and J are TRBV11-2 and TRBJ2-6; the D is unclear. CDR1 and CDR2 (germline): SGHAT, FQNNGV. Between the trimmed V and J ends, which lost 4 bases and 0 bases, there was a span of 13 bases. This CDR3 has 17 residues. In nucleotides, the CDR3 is TGTGCCAGCAGCTCCCGACCCCTTAGCTCTGGGGCCAACGTCCTGACTTTC. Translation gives CASSSRPLSSGANVLTF.

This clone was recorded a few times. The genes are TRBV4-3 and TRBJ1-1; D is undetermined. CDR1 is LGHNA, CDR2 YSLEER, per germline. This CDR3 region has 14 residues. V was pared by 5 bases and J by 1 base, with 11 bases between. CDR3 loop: CASSSRGRNTEAFF. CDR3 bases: TGCGCCAGCAGCTCCCGAGGGCGGAACACTGAAGCTTTCTTT.

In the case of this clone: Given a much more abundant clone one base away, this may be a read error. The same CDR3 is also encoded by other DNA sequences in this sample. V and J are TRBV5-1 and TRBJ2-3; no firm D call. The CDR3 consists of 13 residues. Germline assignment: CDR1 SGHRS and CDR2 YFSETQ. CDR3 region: CASSFQFTDTQYF. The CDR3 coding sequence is TGCGCCAGCAGCTTCCAGTTCACAGATACACAGTATTTT.

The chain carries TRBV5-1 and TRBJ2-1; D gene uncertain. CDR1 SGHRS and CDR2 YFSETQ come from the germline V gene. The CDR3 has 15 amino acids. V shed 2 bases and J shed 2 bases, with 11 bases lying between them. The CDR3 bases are TGCGCCAGCAGCTTATCACTATCCACCTACAATGAGCAGTTCTTC. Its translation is CASSLSLSTYNEQFF.

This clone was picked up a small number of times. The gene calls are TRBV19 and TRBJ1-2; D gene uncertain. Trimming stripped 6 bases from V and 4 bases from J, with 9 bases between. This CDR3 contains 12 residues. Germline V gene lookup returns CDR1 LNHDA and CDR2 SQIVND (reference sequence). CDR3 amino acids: CASSPDPYGYTF. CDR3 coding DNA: TGTGCCAGTAGCCCGGACCCCTATGGCTACACCTTC.

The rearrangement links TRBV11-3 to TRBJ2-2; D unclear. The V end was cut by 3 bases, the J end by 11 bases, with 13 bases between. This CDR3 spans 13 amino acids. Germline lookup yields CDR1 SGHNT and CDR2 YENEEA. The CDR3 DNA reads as TGTGCCAGCAGCTTTTCAAGCATCGGAGAGCTGTTTTTT. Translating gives CASSFSSIGELFF.

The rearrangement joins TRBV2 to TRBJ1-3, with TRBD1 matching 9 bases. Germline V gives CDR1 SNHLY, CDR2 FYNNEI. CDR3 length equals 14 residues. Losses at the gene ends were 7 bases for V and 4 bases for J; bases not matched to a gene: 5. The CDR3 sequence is CASIWTGVGNTIYF. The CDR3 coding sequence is TGTGCCAGCATCTGGACAGGGGTCGGAAACACCATATATTTT.

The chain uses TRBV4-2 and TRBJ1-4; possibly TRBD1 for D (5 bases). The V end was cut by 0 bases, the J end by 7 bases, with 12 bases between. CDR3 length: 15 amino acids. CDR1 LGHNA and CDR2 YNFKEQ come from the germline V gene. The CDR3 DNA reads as TGTGCCAGCAGCCAAGAATGGACCGGGGGTGAAAAACTGTTTTTT. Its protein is CASSQEWTGGEKLFF.

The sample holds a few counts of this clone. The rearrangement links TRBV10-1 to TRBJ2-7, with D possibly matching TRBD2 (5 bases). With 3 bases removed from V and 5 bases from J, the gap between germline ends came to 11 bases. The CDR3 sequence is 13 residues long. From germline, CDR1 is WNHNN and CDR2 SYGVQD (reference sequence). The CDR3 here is CASSEVRGNEQYF. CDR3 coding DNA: TGCGCCAGCAGTGAAGTGAGAGGGAACGAGCAGTACTTC.

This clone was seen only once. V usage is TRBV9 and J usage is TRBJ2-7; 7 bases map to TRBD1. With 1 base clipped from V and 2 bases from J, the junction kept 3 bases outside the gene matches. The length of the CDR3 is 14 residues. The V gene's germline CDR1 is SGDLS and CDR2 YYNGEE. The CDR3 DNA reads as TGTGCCAGCAGCGTAACAGGGGTGGCCTACGAGCAGTACTTC. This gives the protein CASSVTGVAYEQYF.

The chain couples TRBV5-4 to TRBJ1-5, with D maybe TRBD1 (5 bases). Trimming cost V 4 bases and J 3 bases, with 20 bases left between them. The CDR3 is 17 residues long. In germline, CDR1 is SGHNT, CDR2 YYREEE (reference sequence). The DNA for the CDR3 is TGTGCCAGCAGCCCCAGGGAAACCTCCCGCCCCAATCAGCCCCAGCATTTT. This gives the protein CASSPRETSRPNQPQHF. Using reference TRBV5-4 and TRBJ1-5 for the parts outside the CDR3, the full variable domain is ETGVTQSPTHLIKTRGQQVTLRCSSQSGHNTVSWYQQALGQGPQFIFQYYREEENGRGNFPPRFSGLQFPNYSSELNVNALELDDSALYLCASSPRETSRPNQPQHFGDGTRLSIL.

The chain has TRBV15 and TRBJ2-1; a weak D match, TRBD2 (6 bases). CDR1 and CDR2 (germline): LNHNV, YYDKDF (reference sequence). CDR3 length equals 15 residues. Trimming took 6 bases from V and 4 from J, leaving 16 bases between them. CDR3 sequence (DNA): TGTGCCACCAGTAGTTCCGGCGGGGCTTACAATGAGCAGTTCTTC. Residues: CATSSSGGAYNEQFF.

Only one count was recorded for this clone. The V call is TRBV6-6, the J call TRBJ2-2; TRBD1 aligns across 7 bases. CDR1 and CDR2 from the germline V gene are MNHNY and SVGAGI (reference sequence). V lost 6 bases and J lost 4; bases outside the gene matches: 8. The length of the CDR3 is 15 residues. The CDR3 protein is CASSDGTAFTGELFF. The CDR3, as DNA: TGTGCCAGCAGCGACGGGACAGCATTCACCGGGGAGCTGTTTTTT.

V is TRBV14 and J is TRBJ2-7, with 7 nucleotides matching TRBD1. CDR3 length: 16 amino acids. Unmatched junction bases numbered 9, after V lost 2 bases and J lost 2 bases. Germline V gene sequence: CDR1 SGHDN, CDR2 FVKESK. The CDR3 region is CASSQKGQDITYEQYF. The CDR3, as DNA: TGTGCCAGCAGCCAAAAAGGACAGGATATAACCTACGAGCAGTACTTC.

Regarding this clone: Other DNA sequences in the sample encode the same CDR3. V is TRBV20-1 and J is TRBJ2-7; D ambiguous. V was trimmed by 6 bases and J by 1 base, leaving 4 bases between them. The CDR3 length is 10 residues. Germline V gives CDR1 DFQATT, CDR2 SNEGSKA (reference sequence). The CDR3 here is CSARSYEQYF. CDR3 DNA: TGCAGTGCCCGATCCTACGAGCAGTACTTC.

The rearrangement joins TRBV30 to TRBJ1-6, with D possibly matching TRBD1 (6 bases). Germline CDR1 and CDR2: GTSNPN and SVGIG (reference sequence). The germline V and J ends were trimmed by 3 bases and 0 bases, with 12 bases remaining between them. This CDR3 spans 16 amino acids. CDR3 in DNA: TGTGCCTGGAGGGGGGGCAGCTCCTCCTATAATTCACCCCTCCACTTT. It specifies CAWRGGSSSYNSPLHF.

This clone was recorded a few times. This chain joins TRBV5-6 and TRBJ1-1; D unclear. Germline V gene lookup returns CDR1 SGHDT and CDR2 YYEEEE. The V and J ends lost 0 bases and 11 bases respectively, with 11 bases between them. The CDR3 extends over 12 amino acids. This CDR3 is CASSLARSNAFF. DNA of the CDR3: TGTGCCAGCAGCTTGGCTCGGTCAAATGCTTTCTTT. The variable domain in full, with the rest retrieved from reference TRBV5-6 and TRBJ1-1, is DAGVTQSPTHLIKTRGQQVTLRCSPKSGHDTVSWYQQALGQGPQFIFQYYEEEERQRGNFPDRFSGHQFPNYSSELNVNALLLGDSALYLCASSLARSNAFFGQGTRLTVV.

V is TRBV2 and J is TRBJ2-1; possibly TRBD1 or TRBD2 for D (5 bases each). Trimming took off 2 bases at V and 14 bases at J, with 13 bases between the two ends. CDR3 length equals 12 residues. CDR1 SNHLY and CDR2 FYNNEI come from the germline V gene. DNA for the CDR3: TGTGCCAGCAGTGAAATTGGGGACGGGAAGTTCTTC. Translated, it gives CASSEIGDGKFF.

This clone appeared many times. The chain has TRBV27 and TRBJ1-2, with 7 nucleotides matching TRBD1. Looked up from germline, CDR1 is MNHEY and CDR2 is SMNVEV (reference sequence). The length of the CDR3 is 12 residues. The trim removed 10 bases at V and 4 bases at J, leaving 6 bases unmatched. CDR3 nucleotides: TGTGCCACCCGTCAGGGGGTCTATGGCTACACCTTC. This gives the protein CATRQGVYGYTF.

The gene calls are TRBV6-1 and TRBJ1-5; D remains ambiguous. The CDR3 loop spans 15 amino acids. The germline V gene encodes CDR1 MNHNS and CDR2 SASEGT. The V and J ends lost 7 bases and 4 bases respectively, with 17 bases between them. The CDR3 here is CASTLSRALNQPQHF. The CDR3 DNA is TGTGCCAGCACCCTCTCTCGGGCTTTGAATCAGCCCCAGCATTTT.

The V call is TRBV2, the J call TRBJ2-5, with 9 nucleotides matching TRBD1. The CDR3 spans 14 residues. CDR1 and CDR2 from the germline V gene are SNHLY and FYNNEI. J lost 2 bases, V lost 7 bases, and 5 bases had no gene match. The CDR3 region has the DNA TGTGCCAGCAATCGACAGGGGGATCAAGAGACCCAGTACTTC. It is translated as CASNRQGDQETQYF.

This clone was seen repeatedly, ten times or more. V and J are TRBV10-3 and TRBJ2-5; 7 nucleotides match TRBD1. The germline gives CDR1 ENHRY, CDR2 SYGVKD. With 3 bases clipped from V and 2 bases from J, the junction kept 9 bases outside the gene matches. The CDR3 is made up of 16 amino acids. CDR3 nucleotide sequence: TGTGCCATCAGTGACAAGGGGGCGGGCCGACAAGAGACCCAGTACTTC. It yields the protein CAISDKGAGRQETQYF.